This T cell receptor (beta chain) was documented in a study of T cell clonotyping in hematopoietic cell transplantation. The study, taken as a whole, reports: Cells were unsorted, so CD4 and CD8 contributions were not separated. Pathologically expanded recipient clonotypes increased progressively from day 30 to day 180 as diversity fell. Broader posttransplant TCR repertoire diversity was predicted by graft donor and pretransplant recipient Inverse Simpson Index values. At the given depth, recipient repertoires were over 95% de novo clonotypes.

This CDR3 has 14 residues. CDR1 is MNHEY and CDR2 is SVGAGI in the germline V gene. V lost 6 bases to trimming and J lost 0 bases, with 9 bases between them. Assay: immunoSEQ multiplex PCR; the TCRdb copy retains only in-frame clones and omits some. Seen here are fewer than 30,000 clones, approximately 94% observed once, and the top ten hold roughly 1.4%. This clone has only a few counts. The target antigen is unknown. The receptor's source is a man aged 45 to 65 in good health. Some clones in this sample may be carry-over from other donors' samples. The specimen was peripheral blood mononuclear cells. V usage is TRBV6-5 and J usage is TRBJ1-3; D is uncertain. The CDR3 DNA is TGTGCCAGCAGGGGTTTTGGCTCTGGAAACACCATATATTTT. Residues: CASRGFGSGNTIYF.